This T cell receptor beta chain was documented in a study of blood T cell repertoires in COVID-19. About the research overall: Sources were T cells, B-cell-depleted T cells, or PBMCs; the material itself was cDNA or gDNA.

V was cut by 7 bases and J by 6 bases, with 11 bases left in between. There are 12 residues in the CDR3. Germline V lookup: CDR1 SGDLS, CDR2 YYNGEE. In the authors' methods: Amplification with reference gene primers provided the estimates of nucleated cell counts. Some clones are missing from TCRdb's copy, which holds only in-frame ones; the method was immunoSEQ multiplex PCR. Clone size and the V and J calls come from that table; the DNA yielded D and trimming. This sample yields a few hundred thousand clones, of which about 86% are seen a single time; 3.6% belongs to the top ten. This receptor was identified in a man aged 18 to 29 with active or convalescent COVID-19. Sequenced input: peripheral blood. V is TRBV9 and J is TRBJ2-1; D may be TRBD2 (7 bases). CDR3 residues: CASQGGGNEQFF. CDR3 nucleotides: TGTGCCAGCCAGGGAGGGGGCAATGAGCAGTTCTTC.